This TCR beta chain stems from a study of cytomegalovirus exposure and HLA in healthy donors. Whole-study results and caveats: Most subjects' HLA-A and HLA-B alleles were reportedly predicted from TCR beta sequences. Near-uniform donor sequencing depth was presumed by presence/absence analyses. In a later analysis, several top co-occurrence clusters appeared linked to parvovirus B19, influenza, CMV and Epstein-Barr virus. Over 150 TCR beta chains were listed as cytomegalovirus-associated.

As regards this clone: Its antigen is as yet unknown.

Germline CDR1 and CDR2: SQVTM and ANQGSEA. The CDR3 extends over 13 amino acids. The J segment lost 1 base and the V segment lost 5 bases, leaving 4 bases of the junction unmatched. It was with 60 Vbeta and 13 Jbeta primers that the PCR ran. Profiled with immunoSEQ multiplex PCR; TCRdb holds only in-frame clones, not every one. The profile shows 130,000 to 150,000 clones, around 73% of them singletons. V and J are TRBV29-1 and TRBJ1-1; 7 bases align to TRBD1. Sequencing was done on a sample of PBMCs. The receptor comes from a human donor in good health. The CDR3 DNA reads as TGCAGCGTTACTGGACAGGCGAACACTGAAGCTTTCTTT. Protein sequence: CSVTGQANTEAFF.